The 31 T cell receptor beta chains below all came from one sample that was sequenced in a study of blood T cell repertoires in COVID-19. Repertoires were generated with immunoSEQ multiplex PCR, while TCRdb's copy carries only in-frame clones and drops some. Here the sample spans 650,000 to 800,000 clones, about nine tenths being singletons. Sequencing was performed on peripheral blood. These receptors all stem from a woman younger than 35 with acute or convalescent COVID-19.

The V call is TRBV29-1, the J call TRBJ1-2, with 7 positions matching TRBD1. The germline CDR1 and CDR2 sequences are SQVTM and ANQGSEA. This CDR3 has 16 amino acids. The V segment lost 3 bases and the J segment 2 bases; nucleotides outside the gene matches: 12. The CDR3 here is CSVDTSPGTENYGYTF. CDR3 in DNA: TGCAGCGTTGACACGAGTCCCGGGACAGAGAACTATGGCTACACCTTC.

The chain is built from TRBV2 and TRBJ1-3; 7 nucleotides match TRBD1. Trimming cost V 5 bases and J 0 bases; bases outside gene matches: 13. The germline gives CDR1 SNHLY, CDR2 FYNNEI. The CDR3 length is 18 residues. The CDR3 DNA sequence: TGTGCCAGCAGTTTCCAGACAGGGTCCCTTCTCTCTGGAAACACCATATATTTT. Encoded protein: CASSFQTGSLLSGNTIYF.

The chain couples TRBV12-5 to TRBJ1-5, with 7 bases lining up with TRBD1. The CDR3 spans 16 residues. The V gene end was trimmed by 1 base and the J gene end by 6 bases; junction bases not matched to a gene: 9. CDR1 and CDR2 (germline): LGHNT, FRNRAP. The CDR3 bases are TGTGCTAGTGGTTTGGCGAGGCAGGGGGGAAGTCAGCCCCAGCATTTT. It specifies CASGLARQGGSQPQHF. The whole variable domain, filled in from reference TRBV12-5 and TRBJ1-5, reads DARVTQTPRHKVTEMGQEVTMRCQPILGHNTVFWYRQTMMQGLELLAYFRNRAPLDDSGMPKDRFSAEMPDATLATLKIQPSEPRDSAVYFCASGLARQGGSQPQHFGDGTRLSIL.

J is TRBJ1-2 and V is TRBV5-3; tentative D call: TRBD1 (6 bases). TRBV5-3 falls under the ORF class, with uncertain function. Trimming took off 7 bases at V and 10 bases at J, with 29 bases between the two ends. The CDR3 extends over 16 amino acids. CDR3 residues: CARLELRATGGAPYTF. CDR3 nucleotides: TGTGCCAGACTGGAACTCCGTGCGACGGGGGGCGCGCCCTACACCTTC.

The DNA of the CDR3 is TGTGCCAGCAGTGAAATGTATAGCAATCAGCCCCAGCATTTT. Protein sequence: CASSEMYSNQPQHF. V gene TRBV6-1 combines with J gene TRBJ1-5; the D is unclear. V was shortened by 2 bases and J by 0 bases, with 5 bases between the two germline ends. Germline V gives CDR1 MNHNS, CDR2 SASEGT. The CDR3 has 14 amino acids.

This rearrangement joins TRBV24-1 to TRBJ1-1; TRBD1 might be the D (5 bases). Germline values: CDR1 KGHDR, CDR2 SFDVKD. The CDR3 covers 14 residues. V lost 7 bases to trimming and J lost 0 bases, with 11 bases between them. The CDR3 DNA reads as TGTGCCACCAGGGCGGGGGGGATGAACACTGAAGCTTTCTTT. This encodes CATRAGGMNTEAFF.

The chain's CDR3 is CASSQRTTGGNSPLHF. The CDR3 DNA reads TGTGCCAGCAGCCAAAGAACGACAGGGGGGAATTCACCCCTCCACTTT. This chain connects TRBV3-1 (or the pseudogene TRBV3-2) to TRBJ1-6; TRBD1 agrees at 9 bases. This CDR3 spans 16 amino acids. The germline V gene encodes CDR1 LGHDT and CDR2 YNNKEL (reference sequence). The trim removed 2 bases at V and 7 bases at J, leaving 6 bases unmatched.

This rearrangement joins TRBV25-1 to TRBJ1-1; D not resolved. The germline CDR1 and CDR2 sequences are MGHDK and SYGVNS. V lost 4 bases to trimming and J lost 7 bases, with 10 bases between them. The CDR3 has 12 residues. CDR3 protein: CASSGYRDEAFF. The CDR3 nucleotides read TGTGCCAGCAGTGGGTACAGAGATGAAGCTTTCTTT.

The chain combines TRBV6-5 with TRBJ2-3; TRBD2 agrees at 8 bases. Germline V gene sequence: CDR1 MNHEY, CDR2 SVGAGI. The CDR3 sequence is 16 residues long. V lost 2 bases and J lost 0; bases outside the gene matches: 4. The CDR3 is CASSYGLAGSTDTQYF. The CDR3 region has the DNA TGTGCCAGCAGTTACGGGCTAGCGGGCAGCACAGATACGCAGTATTTT.

This chain joins TRBV7-3 and TRBJ2-1; 9 nucleotides agree with TRBD2. The germline gives CDR1 SGHTA, CDR2 FQGTGA. The CDR3 spans 16 residues. V shed 7 bases and J 6 bases; nucleotides not matched to a gene: 13. The CDR3 region is CASTYRRAGGPNEQFF. The CDR3 bases are TGTGCCAGCACTTACCGCCGGGCGGGGGGGCCCAATGAGCAGTTCTTC.

The rearrangement links TRBV27 to TRBJ2-3; a possible D gene is TRBD1 (6 bases). The CDR3 sequence is 13 residues long. Germline CDR1 MNHEY, CDR2 SMNVEV (reference sequence). With 3 bases removed from V and 5 bases from J, the gap between germline ends came to 9 bases. The CDR3 nucleotides read TGTGCCAGCAGTTTCACAGGGTTAGATACGCAGTATTTT. Encoded protein: CASSFTGLDTQYF.

The J gene is TRBJ1-2, the V gene TRBV6-5; TRBD1 aligns across 7 bases. The CDR3 length is 15 residues. Losses at the gene ends were 10 bases for V and 8 bases for J; bases not matched to a gene: 19. CDR1 MNHEY and CDR2 SVGAGI come from the germline V gene. CDR3 in amino acids: CAIRIAGTDLRGYTF. The DNA for the CDR3 is TGTGCCATCCGCATTGCCGGGACAGATTTGAGAGGCTACACCTTC.

This clone was seen just once. The chain carries TRBV5-1 and TRBJ1-5, with 10 bases lining up with TRBD1. This CDR3 region has 15 residues. J lost 5 bases, V lost 4 bases, and 6 bases had no gene match. The V gene's germline CDR1 is SGHRS and CDR2 YFSETQ. Here the CDR3 DNA reads TGCGCCAGCAGCCTGACAGGGGGCATTGATCAGCCCCAGCATTTT. This codes for CASSLTGGIDQPQHF.

The chain recombines TRBV4-2 with TRBJ1-2, with TRBD1 matching 11 bases. With V trimmed by 1 base and J by 4 bases, 5 bases remained unmatched. CDR1 is LGHNA and CDR2 is YNFKEQ in the germline V gene. The CDR3 is made up of 16 amino acids. The CDR3 loop is CASSQVYGTGGYGYTF. DNA for the CDR3: TGTGCCAGCAGCCAAGTGTATGGGACAGGGGGCTATGGCTACACCTTC.

V usage is TRBV7-9 and J usage is TRBJ1-2; 9 bases line up with TRBD1. V was clipped by 5 bases and J by 9 bases; unmatched bases: 7. CDR1 is SEHNR and CDR2 is FQNEAQ in the germline V gene (reference sequence). The CDR3 loop spans 13 amino acids. DNA of the CDR3: TGTGCCAGCAGCCAAGACAGGGGGTTAAGCTACACCTTC. Residues: CASSQDRGLSYTF.

The chain employs TRBV29-1 and TRBJ1-1; tentatively, D is TRBD1 (6 bases). The CDR3 has 13 residues. The V end lost 8 bases, the J end lost 3 bases, and 16 bases lay between the germline ends. In germline, CDR1 is SQVTM, CDR2 ANQGSEA. CDR3 bases: TGCAGCACATTAGGGGGGGGGTACACTGAAGCTTTCTTT. Translating it yields CSTLGGGYTEAFF. Full variable domain (outside the CDR3, taken from reference TRBV29-1 and TRBJ1-1): SAVISQKPSRDICQRGTSLTIQCQVDSQVTMMFWYRQQPGQSLTLIATANQGSEATYESGFVIDKFPISRPNLTFSTLTVSNMSPEDSSIYLCSTLGGGYTEAFFGQGTRLTVV.

The chain combines TRBV27 with TRBJ1-2, with 8 bases matching TRBD1. Germline loops: CDR1 MNHEY, CDR2 SMNVEV (reference sequence). V was clipped by 3 bases and J by 9 bases; unmatched bases: 12. The CDR3 has 15 amino acids. CDR3 loop: CASSFRLGQGMSYTF. DNA of the CDR3: TGTGCCAGCAGTTTCCGCCTCGGACAGGGAATGAGCTACACCTTC.

This chain joins TRBV5-1 and TRBJ1-2, with D perhaps matching TRBD1 (5 bases). Germline V gene sequence: CDR1 SGHRS, CDR2 YFSETQ. The CDR3 has 15 residues. Trimming shortened V by 4 bases and J by 3 bases, and 16 bases separated the two germline ends. The CDR3 sequence is CASSLYQGTDYGYTF. The CDR3 nucleotides are TGCGCCAGCAGCCTGTACCAGGGTACTGACTATGGCTACACCTTC.

The chain has TRBV4-2 and TRBJ2-2, with D perhaps matching TRBD1 (5 bases). Trimming removed 3 bases at V and 0 bases at J, with 14 bases between. This CDR3 comprises 17 residues. Germline V lookup: CDR1 LGHNA, CDR2 YNFKEQ. The CDR3: CASSHLTETSNTGELFF. The CDR3 DNA is TGTGCCAGCAGCCATTTGACAGAAACTTCGAACACCGGGGAGCTGTTTTTT.

This CDR3 reads CASSLRGGQSNQPQHF. The CDR3 nucleotides read TGTGCCAGCAGTTTAAGGGGTGGGCAAAGCAATCAGCCCCAGCATTTT. The chain uses TRBV27 and TRBJ1-5; weak D call: TRBD1 (5 bases). Germline lookup yields CDR1 MNHEY and CDR2 SMNVEV (reference sequence). V lost 2 bases and J 1 base, leaving 12 bases between the germline ends. CDR3 length: 16 amino acids.

The chain links TRBV12-5 to TRBJ1-1; D is undetermined. The V and J ends lost 7 bases and 4 bases respectively, with 10 bases between them. Germline lookup yields CDR1 LGHNT and CDR2 FRNRAP. The CDR3 is 12 residues long. The CDR3 loop is CASAPWSTEAFF. CDR3 in DNA: TGTGCTAGTGCCCCTTGGAGCACTGAAGCTTTCTTT.

The chain has TRBV15 and TRBJ2-2; D possibly corresponds to TRBD1 (5 bases). The CDR3 loop spans 16 amino acids. From germline, CDR1 is LNHNV and CDR2 YYDKDF (reference sequence). V lost 8 bases to trimming and J lost 0 bases, with 16 bases between them. The CDR3 here is CATFEFLGANTGELFF. CDR3 nucleotides: TGTGCCACCTTCGAATTTCTAGGGGCGAACACCGGGGAGCTGTTTTTT.

The chain links TRBV7-9 to TRBJ2-1; D unclear. CDR3 size: 12 residues. Trimming left V 3 bases short and J 8 bases short, with 8 bases between. Germline V gives CDR1 SEHNR, CDR2 FQNEAQ (reference sequence). This CDR3 reads CASSFGRDEQFF. DNA of the CDR3: TGTGCCAGCAGCTTCGGTCGAGATGAGCAGTTCTTC.

V is TRBV9 and J is TRBJ2-7; 8 bases align to TRBD1. Trimming at V came to 4 bases and at J to 7 bases, leaving 7 bases not matched to a gene. Germline V gene lookup returns CDR1 SGDLS and CDR2 YYNGEE. The CDR3 length is 13 residues. Here the CDR3 reads CASSFGQGREQYF. In DNA, the CDR3 is TGTGCCAGCAGCTTCGGACAGGGTAGGGAGCAGTACTTC.

The chain is built from TRBV5-6 and TRBJ2-1; 9 nucleotides line up with TRBD2. Germline trimming cut 0 bases from V and 5 bases from J; bases unmatched to any gene: 3. This CDR3 region has 15 residues. CDR1 and CDR2 (germline): SGHDT, YYEEEE. CDR3 sequence reads: CASSLGGGANNEQFF. CDR3 nucleotides: TGTGCCAGCAGCTTGGGCGGGGGGGCCAACAATGAGCAGTTCTTC. Filled out from reference TRBV5-6 and TRBJ2-1, the complete variable domain reads DAGVTQSPTHLIKTRGQQVTLRCSPKSGHDTVSWYQQALGQGPQFIFQYYEEEERQRGNFPDRFSGHQFPNYSSELNVNALLLGDSALYLCASSLGGGANNEQFFGPGTRLTVL.

With regard to this clone: The same CDR3 arises from other DNA sequences in this sample as well. The chain recombines TRBV27 with TRBJ1-2; perhaps TRBD1 as D (6 bases). Trimming removed 2 bases from V and 2 bases from J, with 9 bases in between. Germline V gene sequence: CDR1 MNHEY, CDR2 SMNVEV (reference sequence). CDR3 length: 14 residues. CDR3: CASSLGGSNYGYTF. As DNA, the CDR3 is TGTGCCAGCAGTTTAGGGGGCTCAAACTATGGCTACACCTTC.

The rearrangement joins TRBV18 to TRBJ1-2, with D unclear. The germline gives CDR1 KGHSH, CDR2 LQKENI. This CDR3 comprises 13 residues. V was pared by 6 bases and J by 8 bases, with 16 bases between. The CDR3 loop is CASSAREAAGYTF. DNA for the CDR3: TGTGCCAGCTCTGCTAGAGAGGCGGCCGGCTACACCTTC. The full variable domain, in which reference TRBV18 and TRBJ1-2 provide the parts outside the CDR3, is NAGVMQNPRHLVRRRGQEARLRCSPMKGHSHVYWYRQLPEEGLKFMVYLQKENIIDESGMPKERFSAEFPKEGPSILRIQQVVRGDSAAYFCASSAREAAGYTFGSGTRLTVV.

The chain uses TRBV19 and TRBJ2-5; 14 bases match TRBD2. The V gene's germline CDR1 is LNHDA and CDR2 SQIVND (reference sequence). With 3 bases clipped from V and 7 bases from J, the junction kept 4 bases outside the gene matches. The CDR3 is 15 amino acids. The CDR3 loop is CASSIGLAGGGTQYF. In DNA, the CDR3 is TGTGCCAGTAGTATTGGACTAGCGGGGGGCGGGACCCAGTACTTC.

The chain recombines TRBV5-1 with TRBJ1-2, with 8 bases matching TRBD1. Trimming took 4 bases from V and 3 from J; bases not matched to a gene: 5. This CDR3 region has 14 residues. Germline V gene lookup returns CDR1 SGHRS and CDR2 YFSETQ. In nucleotides, the CDR3 is TGCGCCAGCAGCCGGTTACAGGGGGACTATGGCTACACCTTC. It encodes CASSRLQGDYGYTF.

The rearrangement uses TRBV7-9 and TRBJ1-1, with D perhaps TRBD1 (5 bases). CDR1 and CDR2 from the germline V gene are SEHNR and FQNEAQ (reference sequence). This CDR3 contains 15 residues. V lost 5 bases to trimming and J lost 5 bases, with 18 bases between them. The CDR3 is CASSPPGVGYTEAFF. As DNA, the CDR3 is TGTGCCAGCAGCCCCCCGGGGGTGGGCTATACTGAAGCTTTCTTT.

The V gene is TRBV27, the J gene TRBJ1-5, with 7 bases lining up with TRBD1. Unmatched junction bases numbered 13, after V lost 5 bases and J lost 0 bases. From germline, CDR1 is MNHEY and CDR2 SMNVEV (reference sequence). CDR3 length: 18 residues. The CDR3 protein is CASSPGQTHVYSNQPQHF. The CDR3 DNA reads TGTGCCAGCAGTCCGGGACAGACACATGTTTATAGCAATCAGCCCCAGCATTTT.